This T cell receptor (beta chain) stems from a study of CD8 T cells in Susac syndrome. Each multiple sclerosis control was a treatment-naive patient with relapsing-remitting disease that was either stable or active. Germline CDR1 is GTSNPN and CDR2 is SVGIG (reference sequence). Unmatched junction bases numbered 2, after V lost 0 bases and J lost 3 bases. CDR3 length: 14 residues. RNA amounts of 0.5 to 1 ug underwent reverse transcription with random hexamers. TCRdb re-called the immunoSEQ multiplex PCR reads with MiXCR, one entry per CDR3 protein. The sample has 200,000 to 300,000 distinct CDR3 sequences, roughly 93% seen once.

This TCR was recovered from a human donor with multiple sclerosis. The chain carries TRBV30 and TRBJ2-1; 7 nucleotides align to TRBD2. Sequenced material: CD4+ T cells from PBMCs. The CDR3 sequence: CAWSVGGSYNEQFF. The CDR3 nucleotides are TGTGCCTGGAGTGTGGGAGGGAGCTACAATGAGCAGTTCTTC.